Sequencing of this T cell receptor beta chain was carried out in a study of T cell repertoires in cytomegalovirus infection. Across the study: Recently identified HLA-C-restricted CMV epitopes and well-studied HLA-B-restricted CMV epitopes were used by the study. Through public TCR beta signatures, both CMV infection and matching HLA type were indicated. Study results and limitations: In two of eight donors, the top clonotype was HLA-C-restricted CMV-specific.

This clonotype was detected ten times or more. Its antigen is as yet unknown. TCRdb redid the calling of the reads with MiXCR, one entry per CDR3 protein. Among about 83,000 distinct CDR3 sequences listed, approximately 30% were seen once. Trimming took 8 bases from V and 0 from J, leaving 14 bases between them. The CDR3 runs 14 residues. Germline V gives CDR1 MNHNS, CDR2 SASEGT. The source is a human donor in good health (CMV status not recorded). Some clones in this sample may be carry-over from other donors' samples. The input for sequencing was CD8+ T cells from cultured PBMCs, taken from culture after CMV antigen stimulation. This chain connects TRBV6-1 to TRBJ2-7; D perhaps matches TRBD1 (5 bases). CDR3 residues: CASARGDSSYEQYF. CDR3 DNA: TGTGCCAGCGCCAGAGGAGACAGCTCCTACGAGCAGTACTTC.